Each of the 28 T cell receptor beta chains below was sequenced from the same sample in a study of regulatory T cells in long-lasting Graves disease. Sample time point: persistent/refractory GD, antithyroid drugs over 5 years with positive TRAb. Extracted PBMC RNA gave rise to the TCR library. iRepertoire HTBI primers and Arm-PCR of CDR3 regions built TCR beta libraries. TCRdb reprocessed the multiplex PCR reads via MiXCR and lists one record per CDR3 protein. This sample yields roughly 400,000 distinct CDR3 sequences, of which around 20% are seen a single time; 20% to 25% belongs to the top ten. The sample here was peripheral blood mononuclear cells (PBMCs), taken when the disease was refractory, from a patient treated with antithyroid drugs. All receptors derive from a female donor with Graves disease.

This clonotype was counted a few times. The chain links TRBV2 to TRBJ2-2, with 8 bases identical to TRBD1. The germline V gene encodes CDR1 SNHLY and CDR2 FYNNEI. V shed 1 base, J shed 7 bases, and the junction held 5 bases outside the gene matches. CDR3 length equals 15 residues. CDR3 nucleotide sequence: TGTGCCAGCAGTGAAGGCAGGGGGCTGGGCGGGGAGCTGTTTTTT. Its protein product is CASSEGRGLGGELFF.

The gene calls are TRBV19 and TRBJ1-1; D is undetermined. Trimming took 2 bases from V and 8 from J, leaving 12 bases between them. Germline V gives CDR1 LNHDA, CDR2 SQIVND (reference sequence). The CDR3 length is 13 residues. Written as DNA, the CDR3 is TGTGCCAGTAGTATAAGTCTGCCGAGGGAAGCTTTCTTT. This codes for CASSISLPREAFF.

This clonotype has more than one count but fewer than ten. The rearrangement joins TRBV18 to TRBJ2-2; D gene ambiguous. Germline V gene data show CDR1 as KGHSH and CDR2 as LQKENI. The CDR3 sequence is 14 residues long. V dropped 5 bases and J dropped 3 bases, with 10 bases sitting between them. The DNA of the CDR3 is TGTGCCAGCTCAAAAGTGGGCGACACCGGGGAGCTGTTTTTT. Amino acids: CASSKVGDTGELFF.

The DNA of the CDR3 is TGTGCCAGCAGCCTAAGGGCGGTAGGGTACACTGAAGCTTTCTTT. Protein: CASSLRAVGYTEAFF. This chain links TRBV3-1 with TRBJ1-1, with D hard to call. The length of the CDR3 is 15 residues. V lost 4 bases and J lost 3, with 15 bases in between. The germline V gene has CDR1 LGHDT and CDR2 YNNKEL (reference sequence).

As for this clonotype: Germline is not matched at one junction end, which may reflect a read error. The gene calls are TRBV2 and TRBJ2-7; D unclear. The CDR3 contains 11 residues. The germline V gene encodes CDR1 SNHLY and CDR2 FYNNEI. The CDR3 loop reads CASRSSYEQCF. The CDR3 DNA is TGTGCCAGCCGGAGCTCCTACGAGCAGTGCTTC.

This clonotype was observed a single time. It may be a read error: a sequence one base away is much more abundant. J is TRBJ2-7 and V is TRBV30; D gene ambiguous. Germline V lookup: CDR1 GTSNPN, CDR2 SVGIG (reference sequence). Trimming left V 0 bases short and J 5 bases short, with 8 bases between. This CDR3 region has 12 residues. CDR3 sequence (DNA): TGTGCCTGGAGTGTAGACACCCACGAGCAGTACTTC. Encoded protein: CAWSVDTHEQYF.

This CDR3 is CATSRAAGEQYF. In nucleotides, the CDR3 is TGTGCCACCAGCAGAGCGGCGGGCGAGCAGTACTTC. The chain couples TRBV15 to TRBJ2-7, with a tentative D call TRBD2 (5 bases). The germline V gene has CDR1 LNHNV and CDR2 YYDKDF (reference sequence). V was trimmed by 1 base and J by 6 bases, leaving 7 bases between them. This CDR3 contains 12 residues.

Concerning this clonotype: A junction boundary mismatches the germline segment, possibly from a read error. V is TRBV12-3 or TRBV12-4 and J is TRBJ2-7; 10 bases are shared with TRBD1. This CDR3 comprises 14 residues. CDR3 nucleotides: TGTGCCAGCAGTCCGGGACAGGGGAACTACGAGCAGGACTTC. It codes for CASSPGQGNYEQDF.

This clonotype was detected a few times. The chain has TRBV18 and TRBJ2-7; maybe TRBD1 (6 bases). The length of the CDR3 is 14 residues. CDR1 is KGHSH, CDR2 LQKENI, per germline. V lost 2 bases and J 6 bases, leaving 14 bases between the germline ends. The CDR3 DNA reads as TGTGCCAGCTCACCAACCTCCCAGGACAGCGAGCAGTACTTC. It is translated as CASSPTSQDSEQYF.

The V and J genes are TRBV19 and TRBJ2-4; 7 positions agree with TRBD1. Germline V gene lookup returns CDR1 LNHDA and CDR2 SQIVND (reference sequence). J gave up 7 bases and V 5 bases, and 8 bases lay outside the gene matches. This CDR3 region has 14 residues. The CDR3 bases are TGTGCCAGTAGTGTACAGGGGAAGGGGAACATTCAGTACTTC. Its translation is CASSVQGKGNIQYF.

In its sample, this clonotype was seen many times. J is TRBJ1-2 and V is TRBV28; 10 positions agree with TRBD1. The germline CDR1 and CDR2 sequences are MDHEN and SYDVKM. The CDR3 spans 15 residues. V lost 5 bases, J lost 8 bases, and 11 bases stayed unmatched. As DNA, the CDR3 is TGTGCCAGCAGTGAAGCGGCGACAGGGGGCGTGGGCTACACCTTC. Amino acids: CASSEAATGGVGYTF.

This clonotype appeared many times. V usage is TRBV4-3 and J usage is TRBJ1-2; no definite D call. This CDR3 has 12 amino acids. V dropped 1 base and J dropped 3 bases, with 3 bases sitting between them. Looked up from germline, CDR1 is LGHNA and CDR2 is YSLEER. CDR3 loop: CASSQGDYGYTF. DNA of the CDR3: TGCGCCAGCAGCCAAGGGGACTATGGCTACACCTTC.

This clonotype was seen more than once but under ten times. The chain has TRBV6-1 and TRBJ1-6; D is perhaps TRBD1 (6 bases). The V gene lost 6 bases and the J gene lost 9 bases, with 15 bases spanning the gap. CDR3 size: 14 residues. From germline, CDR1 is MNHNS and CDR2 SASEGT. CDR3 protein: CASRNPGDISPLHF. CDR3 DNA sequence: TGTGCCAGCAGAAACCCCGGGGACATTTCACCCCTCCACTTT.

The chain carries TRBV30 and TRBJ1-3, with D uncertain. The CDR3 length is 14 residues. Trimming took off 2 bases at V and 0 bases at J, with 8 bases between the two ends. Germline CDR1 and CDR2: GTSNPN and SVGIG (reference sequence). CDR3 in amino acids: CAWSRGDSGNTIYF. The CDR3 nucleotides read TGTGCCTGGAGTCGGGGAGACTCTGGAAACACCATATATTTT.

The chain employs TRBV29-1 and TRBJ2-7; 9 bases fit TRBD2. The CDR3 loop spans 13 amino acids. CDR1 is SQVTM, CDR2 ANQGSEA, per germline. V shed 6 bases, J shed 4 bases, and the junction held 7 bases outside the gene matches. The CDR3: CSVMVSGRYEQYF. Here the CDR3 DNA reads TGCAGCGTCATGGTAAGCGGGAGGTACGAGCAGTACTTC.

This clonotype was counted a few times. This chain joins TRBV10-2 and TRBJ2-3, with 7 nucleotides matching TRBD2. From germline, CDR1 is WSHSY and CDR2 SAAADI. V was pared by 2 bases and J by 5 bases, with 1 base of the junction left unmatched. The CDR3 length is 13 residues. CDR3 region: CASSEGGRDTQYF. In DNA, the CDR3 is TGCGCCAGCAGTGAGGGCGGGAGAGATACGCAGTATTTT.

This clonotype was seen at least ten times. This chain joins TRBV18 and TRBJ1-1, with D uncertain. From germline, CDR1 is KGHSH and CDR2 LQKENI. Trimming stripped 3 bases from V and 2 bases from J, with 7 bases between. The CDR3 consists of 13 residues. The CDR3 DNA is TGTGCCAGCTCACCCCTGAAAAACACTGAAGCTTTCTTT. This gives the protein CASSPLKNTEAFF.

The chain employs TRBV20-1 and TRBJ2-1, with 11 bases aligning to TRBD2. The CDR3 consists of 13 residues. Germline-derived CDR1 and CDR2 are DFQATT and SNEGSKA (reference sequence). Trimming cost V 5 bases and J 6 bases; bases outside gene matches: 3. CDR3 coding DNA: TGCAGTGCTTATAGCGGGAGGGCCAATGAGCAGTTCTTC. Translation: CSAYSGRANEQFF.

The genes are TRBV7-9 and TRBJ2-7; 8 bases line up with TRBD1. The CDR3 loop spans 17 amino acids. With 5 bases clipped from V and 3 bases from J, the junction kept 15 bases outside the gene matches. Germline V gives CDR1 SEHNR, CDR2 FQNEAQ (reference sequence). The CDR3 is CASSPRRVGTGIYEQYF. CDR3 in DNA: TGTGCCAGCAGCCCACGTCGAGTGGGGACAGGTATCTACGAGCAGTACTTC.

This clonotype was observed a handful of times. This could be a read error, since a much larger clone is one nucleotide away. The V call is TRBV20-1, the J call TRBJ1-2; D call uncertain. The CDR3 sequence is 11 residues long. CDR1 is DFQATT, CDR2 SNEGSKA, per germline (reference sequence). For the CDR3, the DNA is TGCAGCGTTGAAGGCGGCTATGACTACACCTTC. It specifies CSVEGGYDYTF.

The rearrangement links TRBV20-1 to TRBJ2-5; 7 bases map to TRBD2. The CDR3 is 16 amino acids. Trimming removed 6 bases from V and 1 base from J; junction bases left unmatched: 14. Germline V CDR1 and CDR2: DFQATT, SNEGSKA (reference sequence). The CDR3 DNA is TGCAGTGCCCTCGCCATCCGGGAGGTTCTCCAAGAGACCCAGTACTTC. Its translation is CSALAIREVLQETQYF.

This clonotype came up many times. The gene calls are TRBV28 and TRBJ1-1, with D possibly being TRBD1 (5 bases). With 6 bases removed from V and 4 bases from J, the gap between germline ends came to 18 bases. The CDR3 covers 15 residues. Looked up from germline, CDR1 is MDHEN and CDR2 is SYDVKM. CDR3 region: CASSETMGGGTEAFF. CDR3 DNA: TGTGCCAGCAGCGAGACTATGGGGGGAGGCACTGAAGCTTTCTTT.

The chain links TRBV7-9 to TRBJ2-5; D perhaps matches TRBD1 (8 bases). The CDR3 is made up of 15 amino acids. V lost 6 bases and J lost 5, with 19 bases in between. Germline loops: CDR1 SEHNR, CDR2 FQNEAQ (reference sequence). The DNA for the CDR3 is TGTGCCAGCAGTAAACAGGGGGAGGGCCCGGAGACCCAGTACTTC. As protein: CASSKQGEGPETQYF.

V is TRBV5-5 and J is TRBJ1-5, with 10 bases that match TRBD1. V shed 4 bases and J 3 bases; nucleotides not matched to a gene: 4. Germline values: CDR1 SGHKS, CDR2 YYEKEE (reference sequence). The CDR3 is 15 amino acids. CDR3: CASSGGTGVNQPQHF. The CDR3 DNA sequence: TGTGCCAGCAGCGGCGGGACAGGGGTCAATCAGCCCCAGCATTTT.

This clonotype was seen at least ten times. The chain is built from TRBV28 and TRBJ1-6; unclear D gene. From germline, CDR1 is MDHEN and CDR2 SYDVKM. The CDR3 extends over 12 amino acids. With 7 bases removed from V and 7 bases from J, the gap between germline ends came to 8 bases. CDR3 in DNA: TGTGCCAGCACCTTGGGGAATTCACCCCTCCACTTT. This encodes CASTLGNSPLHF.

In this sample, this clonotype turned up many times. The chain links TRBV20-1 to TRBJ2-7; 12 bases are shared with TRBD2. The CDR3 runs to 16 residues. Germline V gene lookup returns CDR1 DFQATT and CDR2 SNEGSKA (reference sequence). J gave up 3 bases and V 3 bases, and 9 bases lay outside the gene matches. CDR3 DNA: TGCAGTGCTAGGTCGCTAGCGGGAGGGCCTATCTACGAGCAGTACTTC. Protein product: CSARSLAGGPIYEQYF.

This clonotype occurred many times. The chain couples TRBV30 to TRBJ1-2; D is unclear. Looked up from germline, CDR1 is GTSNPN and CDR2 is SVGIG (reference sequence). CDR3 length: 14 amino acids. V shed 0 bases and J shed 0 bases, with 8 bases lying between them. This CDR3 reads CAWSVGGPNYGYTF. DNA for the CDR3: TGTGCCTGGAGTGTTGGTGGGCCTAACTATGGCTACACCTTC.

This clonotype was found a few times. CDR3: CASSQRQGESFNTEAFF. The CDR3 nucleotides are TGCGCCAGCAGCCAACGACAGGGGGAGAGTTTTAACACTGAAGCTTTCTTT. The gene calls are TRBV5-1 and TRBJ1-1, with 9 nucleotides matching TRBD1. The germline gives CDR1 SGHRS, CDR2 YFSETQ. Unmatched junction bases numbered 12, after V lost 4 bases and J lost 2 bases. The CDR3 is made up of 17 amino acids.